A few counts support the clone carrying this T cell receptor beta chain. Its antigen is not known. The length of the CDR3 is 17 residues. Per germline, CDR1 LNHNV and CDR2 YYDKDF (reference sequence). The junction had 7 bases not matched to a gene; V was cut back by 4 bases and J by 4 bases. The Oncomine TCR Beta short-read assay sequenced DNA from cultured CD4+ T cells. TCRdb ran MiXCR on the PCR reads and lists one entry per CDR3 protein. The sample holds over 15,000 distinct CDR3 sequences, roughly 40% seen once. Described time point: late sampling 161 to 241 days after vaccination in a few convalescent patients. As to treatment: approximately nine-day PBMC culture with coronavirus spike peptide pools or control peptides (ViraFEST assay). These data originate in a study of vaccination and CD4 T cells after COVID-19. About the research overall: Overlapping spike peptides from SARS-CoV-2, HCoV-NL63, HCoV-OC43 and HCoV-229E served to stimulate the cells. The study, taken as a whole, reports: Counts of SARS-CoV-2-reactive clonotypes had a median that went from 21 to 38, a nonsignificant change.

The receptor was derived from a human donor who had recovered from COVID-19. This chain uses TRBV15 with TRBJ2-1; TRBD2 agrees at 13 bases. The source was CD4+ T cells from blood, cultured in vitro, collected about 7 months after SARS-CoV-2 vaccination. CDR3 sequence reads: CATSIFETSGRYNEQFF. For the CDR3, the DNA is TGTGCCACCAGCATATTCGAGACTAGCGGGAGGTACAATGAGCAGTTCTTC.